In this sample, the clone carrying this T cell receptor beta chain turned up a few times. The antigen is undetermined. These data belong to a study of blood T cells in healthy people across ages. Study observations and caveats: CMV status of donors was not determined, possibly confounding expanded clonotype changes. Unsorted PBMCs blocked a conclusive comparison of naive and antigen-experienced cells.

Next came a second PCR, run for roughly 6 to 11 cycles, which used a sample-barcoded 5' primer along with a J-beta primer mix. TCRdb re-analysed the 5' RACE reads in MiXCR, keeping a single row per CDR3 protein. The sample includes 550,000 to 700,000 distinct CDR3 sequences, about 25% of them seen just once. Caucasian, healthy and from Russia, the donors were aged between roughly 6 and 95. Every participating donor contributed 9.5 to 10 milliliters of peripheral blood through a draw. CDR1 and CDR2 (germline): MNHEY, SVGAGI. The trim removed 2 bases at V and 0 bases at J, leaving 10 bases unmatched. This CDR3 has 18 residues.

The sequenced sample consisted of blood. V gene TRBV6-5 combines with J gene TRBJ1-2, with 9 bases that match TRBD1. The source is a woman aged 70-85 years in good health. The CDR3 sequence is CASSYGGQGPLSNYGYTF. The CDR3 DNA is TGTGCCAGCAGTTACGGGGGACAGGGCCCTCTTTCTAACTATGGCTACACCTTC.